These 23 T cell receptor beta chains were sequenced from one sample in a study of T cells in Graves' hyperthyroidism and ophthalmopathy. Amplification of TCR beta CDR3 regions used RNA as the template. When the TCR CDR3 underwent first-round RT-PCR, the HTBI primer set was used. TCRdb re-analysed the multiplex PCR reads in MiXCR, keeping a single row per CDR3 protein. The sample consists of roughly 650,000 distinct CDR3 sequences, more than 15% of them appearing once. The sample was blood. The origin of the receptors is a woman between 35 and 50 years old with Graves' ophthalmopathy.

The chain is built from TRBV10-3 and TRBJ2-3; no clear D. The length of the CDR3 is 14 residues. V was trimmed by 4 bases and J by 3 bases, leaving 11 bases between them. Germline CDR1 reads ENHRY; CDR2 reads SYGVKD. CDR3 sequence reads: CAISGTLLTDTQYF. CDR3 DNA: TGTGCCATCAGTGGGACCCTCTTGACAGATACGCAGTATTTT.

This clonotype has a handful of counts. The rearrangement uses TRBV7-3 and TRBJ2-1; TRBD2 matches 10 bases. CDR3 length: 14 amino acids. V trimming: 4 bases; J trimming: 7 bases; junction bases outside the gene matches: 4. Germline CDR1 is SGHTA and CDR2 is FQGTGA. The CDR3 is CASSSLAGRNEQFF. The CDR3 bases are TGTGCCAGCAGCTCACTAGCGGGGAGGAATGAGCAGTTCTTC.

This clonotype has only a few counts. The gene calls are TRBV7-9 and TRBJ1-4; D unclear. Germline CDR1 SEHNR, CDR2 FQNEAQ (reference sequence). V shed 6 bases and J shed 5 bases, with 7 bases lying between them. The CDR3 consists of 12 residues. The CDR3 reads CASSYPNEKLFF. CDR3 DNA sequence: TGTGCCAGCAGTTACCCGAATGAAAAACTGTTTTTT.

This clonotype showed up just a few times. DNA for the CDR3: TGTGCCAGCAGTTTGGTTAGCGGGAGCAGGGAGACCCAGTACTTC. Its translation: CASSLVSGSRETQYF. The V call is TRBV27, the J call TRBJ2-5; TRBD2 matches 9 bases. In germline, CDR1 is MNHEY, CDR2 SMNVEV (reference sequence). V was clipped by 3 bases and J by 5 bases; unmatched bases: 7. This CDR3 is 15 amino acids long.

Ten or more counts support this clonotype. The CDR3 reads CASSLMAGAMNEQFF. The CDR3 nucleotides read TGTGCCAGCAGCTTGATGGCGGGGGCAATGAATGAGCAGTTCTTC. The chain employs TRBV5-6 and TRBJ2-1, with D possibly TRBD2 on 7 matching bases. The V gene lost 1 base and the J gene lost 7 bases, with 15 bases spanning the gap. This CDR3 region has 15 residues. CDR1 and CDR2 from the germline V gene are SGHDT and YYEEEE.

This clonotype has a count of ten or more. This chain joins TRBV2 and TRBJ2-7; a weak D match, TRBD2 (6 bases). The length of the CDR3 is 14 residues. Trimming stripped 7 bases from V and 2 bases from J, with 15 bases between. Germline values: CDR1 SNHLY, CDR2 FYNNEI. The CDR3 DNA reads TGTGCCAGCATTACGGGACTTACTCCCTACGAGCAGTACTTC. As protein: CASITGLTPYEQYF.

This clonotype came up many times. CDR3 bases: TGTGCCAGCAGCTTGGGGGGACAGTTAAACCAAGAGACCCAGTACTTC. Protein sequence: CASSLGGQLNQETQYF. The chain couples TRBV5-6 to TRBJ2-5; 7 bases are a match to TRBD1. V shed 0 bases, J shed 0 bases, and the junction held 5 bases outside the gene matches. The length of the CDR3 is 16 residues. Germline V gene data show CDR1 as SGHDT and CDR2 as YYEEEE.

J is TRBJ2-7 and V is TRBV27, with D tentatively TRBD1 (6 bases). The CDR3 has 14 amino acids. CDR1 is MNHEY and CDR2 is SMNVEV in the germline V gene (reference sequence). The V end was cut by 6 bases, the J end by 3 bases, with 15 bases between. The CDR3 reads CASSPRQDRYEQYF. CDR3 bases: TGTGCCAGCAGCCCTAGACAGGATCGCTACGAGCAGTACTTC.

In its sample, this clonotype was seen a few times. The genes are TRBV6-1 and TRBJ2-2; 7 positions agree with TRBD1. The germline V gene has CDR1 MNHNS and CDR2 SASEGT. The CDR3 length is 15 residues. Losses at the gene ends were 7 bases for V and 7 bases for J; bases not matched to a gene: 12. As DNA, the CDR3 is TGTGCCAGCAATACACAGGGGTCTAGTAGCGGGGAGCTGTTTTTT. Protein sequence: CASNTQGSSSGELFF.

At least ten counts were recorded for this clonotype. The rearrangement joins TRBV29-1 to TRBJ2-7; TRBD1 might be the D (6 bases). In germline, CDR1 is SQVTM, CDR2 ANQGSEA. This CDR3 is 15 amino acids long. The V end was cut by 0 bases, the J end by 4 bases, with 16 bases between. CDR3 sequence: CSVEDSTGRGYEQYF. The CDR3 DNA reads TGCAGCGTTGAAGATTCTACAGGGAGAGGGTACGAGCAGTACTTC.

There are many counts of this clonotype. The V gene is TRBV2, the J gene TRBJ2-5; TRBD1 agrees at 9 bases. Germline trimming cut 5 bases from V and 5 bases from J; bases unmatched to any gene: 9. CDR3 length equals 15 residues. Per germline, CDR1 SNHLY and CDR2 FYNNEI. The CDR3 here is CASSWTRGTGETQYF. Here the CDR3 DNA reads TGTGCCAGCAGTTGGACCCGCGGGACAGGGGAGACCCAGTACTTC.

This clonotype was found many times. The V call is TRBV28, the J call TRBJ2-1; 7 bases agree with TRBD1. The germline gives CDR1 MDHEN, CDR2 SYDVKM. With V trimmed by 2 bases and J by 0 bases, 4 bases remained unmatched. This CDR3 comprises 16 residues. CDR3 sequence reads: CASSLVGQSSYNEQFF. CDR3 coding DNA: TGTGCCAGCAGTTTAGTGGGACAGAGCTCCTACAATGAGCAGTTCTTC.

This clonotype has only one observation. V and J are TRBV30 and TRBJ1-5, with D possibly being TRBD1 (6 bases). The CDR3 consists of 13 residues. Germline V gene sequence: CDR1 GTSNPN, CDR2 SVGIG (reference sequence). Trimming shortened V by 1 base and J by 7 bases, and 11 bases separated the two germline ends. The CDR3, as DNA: TGTGCCTGGAGTGGGCACAGGGACCAGCCCCAGCATTTT. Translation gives CAWSGHRDQPQHF.

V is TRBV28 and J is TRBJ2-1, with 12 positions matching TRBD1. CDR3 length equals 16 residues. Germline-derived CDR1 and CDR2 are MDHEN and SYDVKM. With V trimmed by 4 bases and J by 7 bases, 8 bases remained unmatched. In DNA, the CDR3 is TGTGCCAGCAGTTCGACGGGACAGGGGGCATGGAATGAGCAGTTCTTC. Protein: CASSSTGQGAWNEQFF. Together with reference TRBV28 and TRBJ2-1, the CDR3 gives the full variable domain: DVKVTQSSRYLVKRTGEKVFLECVQDMDHENMFWYRQDPGLGLRLIYFSYDVKMKEKGDIPEGYSVSREKKERFSLILESASTNQTSMYLCASSSTGQGAWNEQFFGPGTRLTVL.

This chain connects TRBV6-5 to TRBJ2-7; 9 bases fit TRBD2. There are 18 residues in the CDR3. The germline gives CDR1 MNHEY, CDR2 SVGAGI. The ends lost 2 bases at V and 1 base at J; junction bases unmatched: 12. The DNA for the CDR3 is TGTGCCAGCAGTTACGGAATGGGTGCGGGAGGGCCTTCCTACGAGCAGTACTTC. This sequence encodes CASSYGMGAGGPSYEQYF.

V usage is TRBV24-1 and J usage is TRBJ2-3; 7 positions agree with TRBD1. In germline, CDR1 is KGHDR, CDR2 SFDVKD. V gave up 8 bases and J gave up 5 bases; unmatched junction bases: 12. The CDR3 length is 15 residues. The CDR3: CATNDARQGRDTQYF. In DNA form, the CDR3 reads TGTGCCACCAATGACGCGAGACAGGGTAGAGATACGCAGTATTTT.

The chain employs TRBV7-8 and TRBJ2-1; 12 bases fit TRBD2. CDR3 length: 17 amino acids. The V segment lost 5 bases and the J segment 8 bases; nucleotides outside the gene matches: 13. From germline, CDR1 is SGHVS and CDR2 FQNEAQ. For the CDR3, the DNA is TGTGCCAGCAGCCGGGGCGGGACTAGCGGGCTAACTGATGAGCAGTTCTTC. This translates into CASSRGGTSGLTDEQFF.

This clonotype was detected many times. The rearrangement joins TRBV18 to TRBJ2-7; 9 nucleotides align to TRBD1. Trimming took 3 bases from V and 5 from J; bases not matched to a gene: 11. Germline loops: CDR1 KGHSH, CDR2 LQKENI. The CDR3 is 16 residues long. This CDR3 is CASSPNPGQGIDEQYF. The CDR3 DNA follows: TGTGCCAGCTCACCGAATCCGGGACAGGGAATTGACGAGCAGTACTTC.

Here the CDR3 DNA reads TGTGCCAGCAGCTTAGGGGGTATCCAGCCCCAGCATTTT. Translated, it gives CASSLGGIQPQHF. V is TRBV11-2 and J is TRBJ1-5; the D is unclear. Germline-derived CDR1 and CDR2 are SGHAT and FQNNGV. This CDR3 is built from 13 residues. Trimming took off 1 base at V and 7 bases at J, with 8 bases between the two ends.

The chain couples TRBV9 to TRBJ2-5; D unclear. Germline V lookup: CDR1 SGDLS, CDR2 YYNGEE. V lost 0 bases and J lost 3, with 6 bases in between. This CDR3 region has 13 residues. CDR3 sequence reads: CASSVGVEETQYF. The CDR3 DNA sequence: TGTGCCAGCAGCGTAGGGGTTGAAGAGACCCAGTACTTC.

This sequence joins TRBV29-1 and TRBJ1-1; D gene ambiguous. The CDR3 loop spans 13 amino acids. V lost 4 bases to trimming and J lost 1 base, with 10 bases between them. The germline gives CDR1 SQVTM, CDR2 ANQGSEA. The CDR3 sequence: CSVVPAGNTEAFF. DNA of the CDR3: TGCAGCGTTGTCCCAGCGGGGAACACTGAAGCTTTCTTT. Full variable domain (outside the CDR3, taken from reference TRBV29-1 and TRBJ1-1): SAVISQKPSRDICQRGTSLTIQCQVDSQVTMMFWYRQQPGQSLTLIATANQGSEATYESGFVIDKFPISRPNLTFSTLTVSNMSPEDSSIYLCSVVPAGNTEAFFGQGTRLTVV.

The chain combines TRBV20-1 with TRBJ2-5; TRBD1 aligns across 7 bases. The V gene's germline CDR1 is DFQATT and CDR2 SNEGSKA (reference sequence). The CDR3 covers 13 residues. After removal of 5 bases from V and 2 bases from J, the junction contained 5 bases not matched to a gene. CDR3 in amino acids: CSAVTGRQETQYF. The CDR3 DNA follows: TGCAGTGCTGTGACAGGGAGACAAGAGACCCAGTACTTC.

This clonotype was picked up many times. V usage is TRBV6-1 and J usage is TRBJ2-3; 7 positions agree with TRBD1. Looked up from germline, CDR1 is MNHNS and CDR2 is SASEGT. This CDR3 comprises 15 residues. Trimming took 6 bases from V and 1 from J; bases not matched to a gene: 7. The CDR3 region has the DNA TGTGCCAGCAGCCCAGGGACAGACGGCACAGATACGCAGTATTTT. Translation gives CASSPGTDGTDTQYF.